These 2 T cell receptor beta chains came from one sample sequenced in a study of human thymus T cells. The method was immunoSEQ multiplex PCR; TCRdb's version includes in-frame clones alone and lacks a portion of them. The table records fewer than 90,000 clones, 95% to 98% of them present only once. Thymus tissue was removed during corrective cardiac surgery. The sample taken for sequencing was thymus tissue. Receptor source: a boy younger than two with a congenital heart defect but otherwise immunologically healthy.

V and J are TRBV7-2 and TRBJ2-5; D is unclear. This CDR3 has 15 residues. V was trimmed by 0 bases and J by 5 bases, leaving 13 bases between them. The germline gives CDR1 SGHTA, CDR2 FQGNSA. CDR3 amino acids: CASSLADGFAETQYF. The CDR3 DNA sequence: TGTGCCAGCAGCTTAGCCGACGGGTTTGCGGAGACCCAGTACTTC. The complete variable domain, with remaining parts taken from reference TRBV7-2 and TRBJ2-5, reads GAGVSQSPSNKVTEKGKDVELRCDPISGHTALYWYRQSLGQGLEFLIYFQGNSAPDKSGLPSDRFSAERTGGSVSTLTIQRTQQEDSAVYLCASSLADGFAETQYFGPGTRLLVL.

The chain joins TRBV5-6 to TRBJ1-5, with a possible D match to TRBD1 (5 bases). Trimming removed 2 bases from V and 3 bases from J, with 12 bases in between. The CDR3 covers 15 residues. Germline V lookup: CDR1 SGHDT, CDR2 YYEEEE. The CDR3 DNA reads as TGTGCCAGCAGCTTTCAGGGAGTCTCCAATCAGCCCCAGCATTTT. Translated, it gives CASSFQGVSNQPQHF.